This T cell receptor beta chain was recorded in a study of T cell changes during pregnancy in multiple sclerosis. This table comes from immunoSEQ multiplex PCR, and its TCRdb copy is limited to in-frame clones, with some not included. The sample gives roughly 100,000 clones, around 90% of which show up once; about 3.4% is in the top ten. CDR1 and CDR2 from the germline V gene are MNHEY and SMNVEV (reference sequence). The CDR3 is 15 amino acids. Trimming stripped 4 bases from V and 0 bases from J, with 13 bases between. The receptor comes from a female donor with multiple sclerosis, enrolled in a pregnancy study. The sample consisted of peripheral blood, taken in the second trimester of pregnancy. The J gene is TRBJ2-7, the V gene TRBV27; maybe TRBD1 (6 bases). CDR3 bases: TGTGCCAGCAGTTCCCCCAGGGGTAGCTCCTACGAGCAGTACTTC. Translation gives CASSSPRGSSYEQYF.